These T cell receptor beta chains were read from a single sample in a study of T cells in Graves' hyperthyroidism and ophthalmopathy. TCRdb passed the multiplex PCR reads through MiXCR, listing each CDR3 protein once. The sample carries approximately 600,000 distinct CDR3 sequences, more than 20% recorded once. Sequenced input: blood. These receptor sequences come from a young man with Graves' ophthalmopathy. Each CDR3 is given with its conserved first and last residue. D genes are given only for firm matches. Rows give clone size only sometimes, using once, few, many, or a class for an expanded clone.

>TRBV7-9|few|TRBJ2-7|TRBD2
TGTGCCAGCAGCTTAGTAGCTAGCGGGACGGACGAGCAGTACTTC
CASSLVASGTDEQYF
>TRBV15|few|TRBJ2-2|NA
TGTGCCACCAGCAGAGCCAGGAATACCGGGGAGCTGTTTTTT
CATSRARNTGELFF
>TRBV5-8|many|TRBJ1-5|NA
TGTGCCAGCAGTAGGGAGGGACAGCCCCAGCATTTT
CASSREGQPQHF
>TRBV18|many|TRBJ2-1|NA
TGTGCCAGCTCACGACCGAGGGATCACAATGAGCAGTTCTTC
CASSRPRDHNEQFF
>TRBV5-5|many|TRBJ1-5|TRBD1
TGTGCCAGCAGCTCAGGGGGACAGGGAATGTATCAGCCCCAGCATTTT
CASSSGGQGMYQPQHF
>TRBV2|NA|TRBJ2-2|TRBD1
TGTGCCAGCAGTCATACAGGGGTTCCGAACACCGGGGAGCTGTTTTTT
CASSHTGVPNTGELFF
>TRBV5-1|NA|TRBJ2-5|TRBD1
TGCGCCAGTTCGGACAGGGAAGAGACCCAGTACTTC
CASSDREETQYF
>TRBV9|NA|TRBJ2-2|NA
TGTGCCAGCAGCGTCCACCCGGGGGACGGGGAGCTGTTTTTT
CASSVHPGDGELFF
>TRBV4-3|few|TRBJ2-2|NA
TGCGCCGGCAGCCACAGAACCGGAACCGGGGAGCTGTTTTTT
CAGSHRTGTGELFF
>TRBV5-1|once|TRBJ2-1|NA
TGCGCCAGCAGGAGGGGGGCAGCGGGGTACTACAATGAGCAGTTCTTC
CASRRGAAGYYNEQFF
>TRBV20-1|NA|TRBJ2-5|NA
TGCAGTGCTATAGGGACCCACCGGGAGACCCAGTACTTC
CSAIGTHRETQYF
>TRBV19|NA|TRBJ2-7|NA
TGTGCCAGTAGTGCCGGAGTCGCGAAATTACAACGGCAGTACTTC
CASSAGVAKLQRQYF
>TRBV7-9|NA|TRBJ2-3|TRBD2
TGTGCCAGCAGCTTTCTGGCGGGAGGGCCGAGGACAGATACGCAGTATTTT
CASSFLAGGPRTDTQYF
>TRBV28|NA|TRBJ1-6|NA
TGTGCCAGCCTCAGCGGAGCAAGAGGTCGATTTGTTGTCCTCCACTTT
CASLSGARGRFVVLHF
>TRBV20-1|few|TRBJ1-5|NA
TGCAGTGCTAGGAAAATGGCGGGTCAGCCCCAGCATTTT
CSARKMAGQPQHF
>TRBV7-2|few|TRBJ1-5|NA
TGTGCCAGCAGCTTAAAAGGTGGTCAGCCCCAGCATTTT
CASSLKGGQPQHF
>TRBV5-6|NA|TRBJ2-1|TRBD2
TGTGCCAGCAGCTTGGAGAGGGTTGGCGGGAGCTACAATGAGCAGTTCTTC
CASSLERVGGSYNEQFF
>TRBV7-7|NA|TRBJ2-3|NA
TGTGCCAGCAGCTTGGGGATCGGCACAGATACGCAGTATTTT
CASSLGIGTDTQYF
>TRBV30|few|TRBJ1-5|NA
TGTGCCTGGAGTGAGGGCTTCCAGCCCCAGCATTTT
CAWSEGFQPQHF
>TRBV28|NA|TRBJ2-3|TRBD2
TGTGCCAGCAGTTTATGGACTAGCGGGAGTAAGGTCGATACGCAGTATTTT
CASSLWTSGSKVDTQYF
>TRBV6-1|NA|TRBJ1-4|TRBD1
TGTGCCAGCAGCGACAGGGGCTGGGAAAAACTGTTTTTT
CASSDRGWEKLFF
>TRBV11-2|many|TRBJ2-7|TRBD1
TGTGCCAGCAGCTCCACCCCGGGACAGGGACCCTACGAGCAGTACTTC
CASSSTPGQGPYEQYF
>TRBV7-2|many|TRBJ2-7|TRBD2
TGTGCCAGCAGCGCCCTAGCGGGGAGCTACGAGCAGTACTTC
CASSALAGSYEQYF
>TRBV28|many|TRBJ2-3|NA
TGTGCCAGCAGTTTAGAGGGTGCCACACTCACAGATACGCAGTATTTT
CASSLEGATLTDTQYF
>TRBV6-1|NA|TRBJ1-1|NA
TGTGCCAGCAGCCCTCGTCGGACGGGTACTACTGAAGCTTTCTTT
CASSPRRTGTTEAFF
>TRBV28|many|TRBJ2-1|TRBD1
TGTGCCAGCAGTTTCCCCAATCCGCAGGGGGCGGCCAAAAGAGGTGATGAGCAGTTCTTC
CASSFPNPQGAAKRGDEQFF
>TRBV11-2|many|TRBJ2-1|TRBD2
TGTGCCAGCAGCTACGAGCTACTAGCGGGTTTGCAGTTCTTC
CASSYELLAGLQFF
>TRBV3-1|few|TRBJ1-4|NA
TGTGCCAGCAGCCAAGATAGGGGTGAAAAACTGTTTTTT
CASSQDRGEKLFF
>TRBV29-1|NA|TRBJ1-5|TRBD1
TGCAGCGTTGAAACAGGGGATGGTCAGCCCCAGCATTTT
CSVETGDGQPQHF
>TRBV9|NA|TRBJ2-3|NA
TGTGCCAGCAGCGTAGGGACAACAGTCACAGATACGCAGTATTTT
CASSVGTTVTDTQYF
>TRBV6-2/TRBV6-3|few|TRBJ1-1|TRBD1
TGTGCCAGCAGCAACAGGGGTGAGGTAGCTTTCTTT
CASSNRGEVAFF
>TRBV4-1|NA|TRBJ2-7|TRBD1
TGCGCCAGCAGCCAACTAGTGACAGGGGCTTCAGACGAGCAGTACTTC
CASSQLVTGASDEQYF
>TRBV3-1|many|TRBJ1-2|NA
TGTGCCAGCAGCGCCCGTCATGGCTACACCTTC
CASSARHGYTF
>TRBV30|few|TRBJ2-2|TRBD2
TGTGCCTGGGGGCTAGCGGTTGACGGGGAGCTGTTTTTT
CAWGLAVDGELFF
>TRBV6-1|few|TRBJ1-5|NA
TGTGCCAGCAGTTCCGGGGATCTAGGGCCCCAGCATTTT
CASSSGDLGPQHF
>TRBV5-5|many|TRBJ2-1|NA
TGTGCCAGCAGCTTGGCACCTAGCGTTTACAATGAGCAGTTCTTC
CASSLAPSVYNEQFF
>TRBV12-3/TRBV12-4|NA|TRBJ1-1|NA
TGTGCCAGCAATGAACGTACCCCGGACACTGAAGCTTTCTTT
CASNERTPDTEAFF
>TRBV28|NA|TRBJ2-7|NA
TGTGCCAGCAGCCGGGACATAGCCTACGAGCAGTACTTC
CASSRDIAYEQYF
>TRBV20-1|many|TRBJ1-2|TRBD1
TGCAGTGCGCGGGGACAGTCTAACTATGGCTACACCTTC
CSARGQSNYGYTF
>TRBV20-1|many|TRBJ2-5|TRBD2
TGCAGTGCTAGAGGGACTAGCGGGGAAACGGAGACCCAGTACTTC
CSARGTSGETETQYF
>TRBV20-1|NA|TRBJ2-1|TRBD1
TGCAGTGCTAGGAAGGCCACGACAGGGAGTTTTTTTATCGATGAGCAGTTCTTC
CSARKATTGSFFIDEQFF
>TRBV11-2|many|TRBJ2-7|TRBD2
TGTGCCAGCAGCTTAGCCGGACTAGCGGGGGAACCCTCCTACGAGCAGTACTTC
CASSLAGLAGEPSYEQYF
>TRBV28|NA|TRBJ2-3|TRBD1
TGTGCCAGCAGTTTCCGACAGGGGAAAGATACGCAGTATTTT
CASSFRQGKDTQYF
>TRBV27|many|TRBJ1-2|TRBD1
TGTGCCAGCAGTCCTTTGGACAGGAGAGCTAACTATGGCTACACCTTC
CASSPLDRRANYGYTF
>TRBV20-1|NA|TRBJ2-7|TRBD2
TGCAGTGCTAGAGAAGAACTAGCGGGAAACTACGAGCAGTACTTC
CSAREELAGNYEQYF
>TRBV20-1|few|TRBJ2-5|TRBD2
TGCAGTGCTAGGGGGCGGGAGGGGGAGACCCAGTACTTC
CSARGREGETQYF
>TRBV28|many|TRBJ2-7|TRBD2
TGTGCCAGCAGTTTTAGCGGGACCTCCTACGAGCAGTACTTC
CASSFSGTSYEQYF
>TRBV2|NA|TRBJ1-2|NA
TGTGCCAGCAGTGAACCGGGACATCTCTATGGCTACACCTTC
CASSEPGHLYGYTF